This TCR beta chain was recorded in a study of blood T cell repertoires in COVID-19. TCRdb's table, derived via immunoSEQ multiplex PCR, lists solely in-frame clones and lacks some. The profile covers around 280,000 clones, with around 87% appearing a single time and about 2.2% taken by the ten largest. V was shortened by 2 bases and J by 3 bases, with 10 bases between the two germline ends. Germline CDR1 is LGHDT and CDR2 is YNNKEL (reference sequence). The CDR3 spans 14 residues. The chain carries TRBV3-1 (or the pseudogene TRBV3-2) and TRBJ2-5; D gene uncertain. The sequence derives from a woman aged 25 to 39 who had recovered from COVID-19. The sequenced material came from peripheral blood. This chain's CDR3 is CASSQNRVEETQYF. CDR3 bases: TGTGCCAGCAGCCAAAACCGGGTGGAAGAGACCCAGTACTTC.